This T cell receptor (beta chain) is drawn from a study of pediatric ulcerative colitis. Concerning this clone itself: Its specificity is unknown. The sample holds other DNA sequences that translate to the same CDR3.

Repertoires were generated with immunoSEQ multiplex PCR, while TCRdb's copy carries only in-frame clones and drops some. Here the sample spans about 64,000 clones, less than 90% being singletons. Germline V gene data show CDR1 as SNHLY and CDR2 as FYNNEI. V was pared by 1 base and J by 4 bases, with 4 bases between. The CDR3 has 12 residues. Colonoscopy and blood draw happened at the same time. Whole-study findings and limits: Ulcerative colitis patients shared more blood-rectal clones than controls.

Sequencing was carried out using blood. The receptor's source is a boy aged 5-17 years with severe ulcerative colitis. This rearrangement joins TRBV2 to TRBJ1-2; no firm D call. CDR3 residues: CASSEDIYGYTF. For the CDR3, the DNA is TGTGCCAGCAGTGAAGACATCTATGGCTACACCTTC.